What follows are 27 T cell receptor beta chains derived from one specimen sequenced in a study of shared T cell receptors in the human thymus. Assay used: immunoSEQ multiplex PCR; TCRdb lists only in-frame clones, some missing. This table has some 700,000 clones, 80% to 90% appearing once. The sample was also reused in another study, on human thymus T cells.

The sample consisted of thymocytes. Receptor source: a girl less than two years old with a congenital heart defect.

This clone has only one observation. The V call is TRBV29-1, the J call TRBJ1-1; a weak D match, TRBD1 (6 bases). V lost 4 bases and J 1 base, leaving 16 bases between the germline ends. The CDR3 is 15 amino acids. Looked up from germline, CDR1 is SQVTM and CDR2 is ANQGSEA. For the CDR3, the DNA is TGCAGCGTTGGCAACCTGGACAGTCGGAACACTGAAGCTTTCTTT. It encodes CSVGNLDSRNTEAFF.

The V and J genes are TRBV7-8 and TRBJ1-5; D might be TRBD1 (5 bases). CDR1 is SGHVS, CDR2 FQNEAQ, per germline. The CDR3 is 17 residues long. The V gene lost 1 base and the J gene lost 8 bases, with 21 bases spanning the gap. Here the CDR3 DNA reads TGTGCCAGCAGCTTAGGGGGGAAGCTGCAAGGAGGGAAGCCCCAGCATTTT. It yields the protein CASSLGGKLQGGKPQHF.

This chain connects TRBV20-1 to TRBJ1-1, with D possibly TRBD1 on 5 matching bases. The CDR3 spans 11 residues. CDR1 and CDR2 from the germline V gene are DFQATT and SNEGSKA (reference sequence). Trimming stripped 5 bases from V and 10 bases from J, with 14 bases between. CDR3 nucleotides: TGCAGTGCTCGCGCGGGGGGTACAGCTTTCTTT. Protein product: CSARAGGTAFF.

As DNA, the CDR3 is TGTGCCAGCAGTTTAGAGGTTGGGACAGCAATCAGGAACACTGAAGCTTTCTTT. Its protein is CASSLEVGTAIRNTEAFF. This sequence joins TRBV28 and TRBJ1-1; TRBD1 matches 7 bases. J lost 1 base, V lost 2 bases, and 13 bases had no gene match. The CDR3 totals 18 residues. Germline CDR1 is MDHEN and CDR2 is SYDVKM. Combining the CDR3 with reference TRBV28 and TRBJ1-1 gives the whole variable domain DVKVTQSSRYLVKRTGEKVFLECVQDMDHENMFWYRQDPGLGLRLIYFSYDVKMKEKGDIPEGYSVSREKKERFSLILESASTNQTSMYLCASSLEVGTAIRNTEAFFGQGTRLTVV.

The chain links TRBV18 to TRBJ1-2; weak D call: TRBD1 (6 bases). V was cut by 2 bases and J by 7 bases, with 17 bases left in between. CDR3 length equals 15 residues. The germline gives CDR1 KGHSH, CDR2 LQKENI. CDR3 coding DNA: TGTGCCAGCTCACCAGGACAGCCGACAACCTCTGGCTACACCTTC. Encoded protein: CASSPGQPTTSGYTF.

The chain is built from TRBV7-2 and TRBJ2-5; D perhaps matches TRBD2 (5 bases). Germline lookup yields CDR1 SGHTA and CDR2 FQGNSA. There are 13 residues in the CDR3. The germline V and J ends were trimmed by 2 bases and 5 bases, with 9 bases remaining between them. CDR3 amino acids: CASSLSGEETQYF. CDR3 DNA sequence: TGTGCCAGCAGCTTAAGTGGGGAGGAGACCCAGTACTTC.

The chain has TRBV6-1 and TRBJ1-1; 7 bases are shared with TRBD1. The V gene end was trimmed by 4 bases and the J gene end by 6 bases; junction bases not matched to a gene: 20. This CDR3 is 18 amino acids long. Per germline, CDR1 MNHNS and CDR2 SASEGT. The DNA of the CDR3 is TGTGCCAGCAGTGCGCTGGGGGATGGCAGGGGGGAGTATGCTGAAGCTTTCTTT. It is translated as CASSALGDGRGEYAEAFF.

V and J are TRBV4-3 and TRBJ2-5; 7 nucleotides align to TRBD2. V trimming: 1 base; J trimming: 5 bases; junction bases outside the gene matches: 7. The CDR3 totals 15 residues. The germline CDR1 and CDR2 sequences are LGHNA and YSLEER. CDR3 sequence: CASSQGGSGDETQYF. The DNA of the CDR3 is TGCGCCAGCAGCCAAGGTGGAAGCGGGGACGAGACCCAGTACTTC.

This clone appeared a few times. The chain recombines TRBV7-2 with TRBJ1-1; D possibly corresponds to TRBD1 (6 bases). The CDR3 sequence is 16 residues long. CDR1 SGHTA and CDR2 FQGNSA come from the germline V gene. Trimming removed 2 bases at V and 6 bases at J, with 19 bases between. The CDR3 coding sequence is TGTGCCAGCAGCTTAAGGGGGATCGGGCTACGGGCTGAAGCTTTCTTT. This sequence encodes CASSLRGIGLRAEAFF.

CDR3 DNA: TGTGCCAGCACGAGGAACAGGGCTAACTATGGCTACACCTTC. Its translation is CASTRNRANYGYTF. V is TRBV27 and J is TRBJ1-2; D possibly corresponds to TRBD1 (6 bases). The CDR3 loop spans 14 amino acids. Germline loops: CDR1 MNHEY, CDR2 SMNVEV (reference sequence). Deletions cut 7 bases from V and 0 bases from J, with 12 bases between.

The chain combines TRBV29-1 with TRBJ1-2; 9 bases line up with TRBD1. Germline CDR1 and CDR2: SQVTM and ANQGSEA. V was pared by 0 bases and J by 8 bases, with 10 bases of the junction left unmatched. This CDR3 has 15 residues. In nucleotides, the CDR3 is TGCAGCGTTGAAGATAATCGGGACAGGGTTGTAGGCTACACCTTC. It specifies CSVEDNRDRVVGYTF. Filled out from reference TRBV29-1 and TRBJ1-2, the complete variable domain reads SAVISQKPSRDICQRGTSLTIQCQVDSQVTMMFWYRQQPGQSLTLIATANQGSEATYESGFVIDKFPISRPNLTFSTLTVSNMSPEDSSIYLCSVEDNRDRVVGYTFGSGTRLTVV.

As DNA, the CDR3 is TGCGCCAGCAGCCAAGATCATCGAGGACTAAACACTGAAGCTTTCTTT. This encodes CASSQDHRGLNTEAFF. J is TRBJ1-1 and V is TRBV4-3; D gene unclear. The CDR3 is 16 residues long. The V and J ends lost 0 bases and 2 bases respectively, with 13 bases between them. From germline, CDR1 is LGHNA and CDR2 YSLEER.

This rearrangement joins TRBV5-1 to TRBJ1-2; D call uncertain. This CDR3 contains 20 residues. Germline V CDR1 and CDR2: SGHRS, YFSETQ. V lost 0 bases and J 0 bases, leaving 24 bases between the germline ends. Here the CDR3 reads CASSLAYGGRLVPPNYGYTF. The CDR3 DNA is TGCGCCAGCAGCTTGGCCTACGGCGGCAGACTCGTCCCTCCTAACTATGGCTACACCTTC.

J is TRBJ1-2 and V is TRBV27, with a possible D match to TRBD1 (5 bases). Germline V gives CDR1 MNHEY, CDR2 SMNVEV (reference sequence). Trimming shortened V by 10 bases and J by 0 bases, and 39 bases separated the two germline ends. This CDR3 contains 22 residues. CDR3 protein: CATKRLGRTGQPAAGANYGYTF. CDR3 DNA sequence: TGTGCCACTAAGCGGCTGGGGAGGACCGGACAACCGGCCGCCGGGGCTAACTATGGCTACACCTTC.

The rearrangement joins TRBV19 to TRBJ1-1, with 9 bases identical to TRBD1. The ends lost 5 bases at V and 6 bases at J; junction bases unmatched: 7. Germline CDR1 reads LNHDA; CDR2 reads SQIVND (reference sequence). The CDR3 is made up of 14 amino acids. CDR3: CASSARDRESEAFF. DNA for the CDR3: TGTGCCAGTAGTGCCCGGGACAGGGAATCTGAAGCTTTCTTT.

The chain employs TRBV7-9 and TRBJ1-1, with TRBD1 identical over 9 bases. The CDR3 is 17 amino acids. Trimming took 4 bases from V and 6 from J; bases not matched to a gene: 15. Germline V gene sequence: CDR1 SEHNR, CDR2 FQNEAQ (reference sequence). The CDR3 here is CASSSLQGANPPAEAFF. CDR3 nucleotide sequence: TGTGCCAGCAGCTCCCTACAGGGGGCCAACCCCCCCGCTGAAGCTTTCTTT.

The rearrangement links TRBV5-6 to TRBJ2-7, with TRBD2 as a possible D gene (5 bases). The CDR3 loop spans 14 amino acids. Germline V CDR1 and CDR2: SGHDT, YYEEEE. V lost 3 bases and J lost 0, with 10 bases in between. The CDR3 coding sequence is TGTGCCAGCAGCTCCACCGGGGTCTCCTACGAGCAGTACTTC. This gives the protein CASSSTGVSYEQYF.

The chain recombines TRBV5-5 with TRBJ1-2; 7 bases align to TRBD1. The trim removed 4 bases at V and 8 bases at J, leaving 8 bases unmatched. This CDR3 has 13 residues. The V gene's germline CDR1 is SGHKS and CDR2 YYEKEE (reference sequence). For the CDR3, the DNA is TGTGCCAGCAGCATAAACCGACAGGGCGGCTACACCTTC. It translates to CASSINRQGGYTF.

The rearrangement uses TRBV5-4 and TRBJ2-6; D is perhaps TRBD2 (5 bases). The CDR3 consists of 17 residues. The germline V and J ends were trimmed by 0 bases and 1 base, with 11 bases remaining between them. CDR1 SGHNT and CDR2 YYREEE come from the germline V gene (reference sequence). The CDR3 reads CASSLALTGSGANVLTF. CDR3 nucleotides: TGTGCCAGCAGCTTGGCCTTGACGGGGTCTGGGGCCAACGTCCTGACTTTC.

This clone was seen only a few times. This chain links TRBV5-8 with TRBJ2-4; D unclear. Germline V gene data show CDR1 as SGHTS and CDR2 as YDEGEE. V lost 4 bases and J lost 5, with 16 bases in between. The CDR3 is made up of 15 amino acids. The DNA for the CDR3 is TGTGCCAGCAGCCCACGGGTTGTTGGCGAAAACATTCAGTACTTC. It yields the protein CASSPRVVGENIQYF.

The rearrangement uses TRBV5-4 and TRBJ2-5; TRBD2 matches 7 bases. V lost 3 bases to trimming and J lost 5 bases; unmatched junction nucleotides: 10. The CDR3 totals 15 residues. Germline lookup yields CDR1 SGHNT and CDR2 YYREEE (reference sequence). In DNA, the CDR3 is TGTGCCAGCAGCTACCCGCGGGGGAGGAATGAGACCCAGTACTTC. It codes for CASSYPRGRNETQYF.

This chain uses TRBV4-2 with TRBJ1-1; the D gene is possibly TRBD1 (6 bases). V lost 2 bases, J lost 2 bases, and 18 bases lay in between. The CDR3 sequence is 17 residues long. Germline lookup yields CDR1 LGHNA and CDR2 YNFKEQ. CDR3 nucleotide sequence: TGTGCCAGCAGCCAAAGGGGGGGGCAGGGTCGTAACACTGAAGCTTTCTTT. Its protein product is CASSQRGGQGRNTEAFF.

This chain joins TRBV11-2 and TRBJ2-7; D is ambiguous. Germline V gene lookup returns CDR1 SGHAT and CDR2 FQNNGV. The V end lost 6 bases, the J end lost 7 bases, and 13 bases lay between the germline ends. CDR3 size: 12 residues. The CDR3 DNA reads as TGTGCCAGCAGTCCCAGCGCATTGGAGCAGTACTTC. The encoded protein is CASSPSALEQYF.

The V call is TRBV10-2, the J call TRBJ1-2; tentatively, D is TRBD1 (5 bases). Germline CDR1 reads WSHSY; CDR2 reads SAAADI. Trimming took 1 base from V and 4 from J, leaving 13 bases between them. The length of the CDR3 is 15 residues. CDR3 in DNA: TGCGCCAGCAGTGAGTATTACAGGATAACCTATGGCTACACCTTC. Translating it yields CASSEYYRITYGYTF.

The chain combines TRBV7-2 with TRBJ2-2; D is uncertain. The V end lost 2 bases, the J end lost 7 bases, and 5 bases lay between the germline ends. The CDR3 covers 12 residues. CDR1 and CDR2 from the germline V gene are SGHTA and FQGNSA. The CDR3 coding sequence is TGTGCCAGCAGCTTATTCAACGGGGAGCTGTTTTTT. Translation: CASSLFNGELFF. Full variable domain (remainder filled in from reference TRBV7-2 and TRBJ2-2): GAGVSQSPSNKVTEKGKDVELRCDPISGHTALYWYRQSLGQGLEFLIYFQGNSAPDKSGLPSDRFSAERTGGSVSTLTIQRTQQEDSAVYLCASSLFNGELFFGEGSRLTVL.

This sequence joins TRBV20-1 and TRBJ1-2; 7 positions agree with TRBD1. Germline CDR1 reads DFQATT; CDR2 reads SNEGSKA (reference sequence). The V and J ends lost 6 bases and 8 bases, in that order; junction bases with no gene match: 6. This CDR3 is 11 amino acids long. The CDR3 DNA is TGCAGTGCCCGGGACAGCTGGGGCTACACCTTC. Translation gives CSARDSWGYTF.

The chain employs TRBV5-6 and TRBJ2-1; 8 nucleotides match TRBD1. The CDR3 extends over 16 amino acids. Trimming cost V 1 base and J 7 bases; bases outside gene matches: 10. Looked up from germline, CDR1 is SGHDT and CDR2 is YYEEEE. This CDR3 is CASSLPDRDSRNEQFF. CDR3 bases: TGTGCCAGCAGCTTGCCGGACAGGGATTCCCGAAATGAGCAGTTCTTC.